This T cell receptor (beta chain) originates from a study of Graves' ophthalmopathy and Graves' hyperthyroidism. The overall study: Hyperthyroidism is called stable when no ophthalmopathy develops within 18 months of follow-up. Findings and caveats of the study: Appearing in blood as well were most expanded thyroid clonotypes above 0.001 frequency. Ophthalmopathy and stable hyperthyroidism were discriminated by a 13-signature model, with over 85% sensitivity and 81.08% specificity. Sensitivity reached 60% to 71% and specificity more than 72% when the model predicted ophthalmopathy progression.

The CDR3 spans 12 residues. J lost 8 bases, V lost 8 bases, and 4 bases had no gene match. Germline loops: CDR1 MDHEN, CDR2 SYDVKM. Amplification of the TCR beta CDR3 regions used RNA transcripts (as template). An initial RT-PCR round employing HTBI primers preceded a second-round multiplex PCR. TCRdb used MiXCR to reprocess the multiplex PCR reads, holding one entry per CDR3 protein. The data show about 550,000 distinct CDR3 sequences, less than 40% seen once. This clonotype has only a few counts. Its specificity is not known. This TCR derives from an adult man with Graves' hyperthyroidism. The V and J genes are TRBV28 and TRBJ1-4, with 8 bases aligning to TRBD1. Material: peripheral blood or thyroid tissue (not recorded which). For the CDR3, the DNA is TGTGCCAGCCGGACAGGGAGCGAAAAACTGTTTTTT. This encodes CASRTGSEKLFF.